This T cell receptor beta chain stems from a study of breast tumors, draining lymph nodes, adjacent tissues. Study-level findings and limits: That most tumor T cells come from lymph nodes remained unproven. Most tumor T cells seemingly derive from lymph node, then expand in tumor. Compared with lymph nodes, tumors were less diverse; compared with nontumor tissue, more.

Note on this clonotype: Its antigen is not identified.

From the multiplex PCR reads, TCRdb called clonotypes with MiXCR, one entry per CDR3 protein. The sample lists some 130,000 distinct CDR3 sequences, approximately 22% occurring once. The lymph nodes were axillary draining lymph nodes from breast cancer patients. The TCR originated in a female donor with breast cancer. Some clones in this sample may be carry-over from other donors' samples. The sequencing input was axillary lymph node tissue.

CDR3 DNA: TGTGCCAGCAGTGAAGATGCCGGGGTCGGGTCCTACAATGAGCAGTTCTTC. Its translation: CASSEDAGVGSYNEQFF. The V call is TRBV2, the J call TRBJ2-1, with D perhaps matching TRBD2 (5 bases). The V end lost 1 base, the J end lost 1 base, and 14 bases lay between the germline ends. Germline V gene lookup returns CDR1 SNHLY and CDR2 FYNNEI. The CDR3 is 17 amino acids.